One T cell receptor beta chain is described in this entry. Antigen unknown. These data are taken from a study of PD-1 blockade in classical Hodgkin lymphoma. Some clones are missing from TCRdb's copy, which holds only in-frame ones; the method was immunoSEQ multiplex PCR. The repertoire holds fewer than 90,000 clones, with around 90% as singletons. Study-wide findings and caveats: The drivers behind the repertoire differences, possibly disease activity or prior therapy, remain undefined. Similar baseline diversity was found in complete responders and newly diagnosed patients.

After autologous stem cell transplantation all patients relapsed, and prior brentuximab vedotin exposure differed between cohorts. From germline, CDR1 is LNHDA and CDR2 SQIVND (reference sequence). This CDR3 has 14 residues. The V end was cut by 3 bases, the J end by 4 bases, with 12 bases between. The sequencing used peripheral blood mononuclear cells (PBMCs), collected at baseline. This receptor was taken from a human donor with classical Hodgkin lymphoma. The V gene is TRBV19, the J gene TRBJ1-1; D possibly corresponds to TRBD1 (5 bases). The DNA of the CDR3 is TGTGCCAGTAGTATTCGAGGGGTCGGCACTGAAGCTTTCTTT. Encoded protein: CASSIRGVGTEAFF.